Included here is one T cell receptor (beta chain) sequence, with context. Its antigen is currently unknown. The sample comes from a study of cytomegalovirus exposure and HLA in healthy donors. Findings and caveats of the study: It was reported that TCR beta sequences correctly inferred the HLA-A and HLA-B alleles for most subjects. In a later analysis, across HLA loci, associated TCR counts were highest for DRB1, lowest for HLA-C. Despite most TCR sequences being rare, some public TCRs occurred in many donors. Specificity of a few CMV-associated chains for CMV antigens was verified in vitro.

Vbeta (60) and Jbeta (13) primers were used in the PCR. The data were produced by immunoSEQ multiplex PCR, yet TCRdb's version contains in-frame clones alone and is incomplete. The table lists approximately 140,000 clones, more than 75% of them singletons. The sample comprised PBMCs. This receptor was identified in a man between 35 and 55 years old in good health and CMV-seronegative.

CDR3 residues: CASSLVSGRPYEQYF. CDR3 DNA sequence: TGTGCCAGCAGTTTGGTTAGCGGGAGACCCTACGAGCAGTACTTC. The chain carries TRBV27 and TRBJ2-7; 9 nucleotides match TRBD2. The J segment lost 2 bases and the V segment lost 3 bases, leaving 5 bases of the junction unmatched. Germline V CDR1 and CDR2: MNHEY, SMNVEV (reference sequence). CDR3 size: 15 residues.